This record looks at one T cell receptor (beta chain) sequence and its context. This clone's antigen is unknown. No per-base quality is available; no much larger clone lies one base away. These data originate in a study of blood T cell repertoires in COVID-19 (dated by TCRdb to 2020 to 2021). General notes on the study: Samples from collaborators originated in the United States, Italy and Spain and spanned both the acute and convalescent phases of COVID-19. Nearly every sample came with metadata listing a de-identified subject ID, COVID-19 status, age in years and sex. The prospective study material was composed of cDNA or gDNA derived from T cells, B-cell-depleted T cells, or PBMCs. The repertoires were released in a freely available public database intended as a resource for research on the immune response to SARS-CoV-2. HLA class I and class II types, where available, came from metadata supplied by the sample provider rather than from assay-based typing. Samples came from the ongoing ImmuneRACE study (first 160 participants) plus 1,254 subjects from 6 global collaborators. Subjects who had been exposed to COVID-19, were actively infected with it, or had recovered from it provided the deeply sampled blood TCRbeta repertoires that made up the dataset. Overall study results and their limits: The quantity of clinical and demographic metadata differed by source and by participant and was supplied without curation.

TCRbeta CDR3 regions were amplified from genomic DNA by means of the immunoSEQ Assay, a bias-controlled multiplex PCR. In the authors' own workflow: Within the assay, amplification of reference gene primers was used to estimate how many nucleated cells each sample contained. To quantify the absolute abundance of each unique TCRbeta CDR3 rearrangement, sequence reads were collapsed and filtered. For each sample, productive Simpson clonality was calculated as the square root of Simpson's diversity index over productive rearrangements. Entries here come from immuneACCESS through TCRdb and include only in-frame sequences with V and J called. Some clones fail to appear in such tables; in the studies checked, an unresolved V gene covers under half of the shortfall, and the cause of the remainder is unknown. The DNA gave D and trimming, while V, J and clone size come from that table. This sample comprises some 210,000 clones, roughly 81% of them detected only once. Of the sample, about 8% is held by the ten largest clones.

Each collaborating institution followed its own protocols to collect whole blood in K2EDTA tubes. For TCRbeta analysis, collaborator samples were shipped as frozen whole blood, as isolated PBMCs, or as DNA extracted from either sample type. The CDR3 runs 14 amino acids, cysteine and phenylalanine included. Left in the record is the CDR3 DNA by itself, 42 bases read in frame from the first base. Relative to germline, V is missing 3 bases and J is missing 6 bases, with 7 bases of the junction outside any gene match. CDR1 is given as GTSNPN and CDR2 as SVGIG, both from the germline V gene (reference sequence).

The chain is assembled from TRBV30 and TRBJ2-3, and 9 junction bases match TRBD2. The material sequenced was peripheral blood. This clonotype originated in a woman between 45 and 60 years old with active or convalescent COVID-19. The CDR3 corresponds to CAWRKAGGPDTQYF. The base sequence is TGTGCCTGGAGAAAGGCGGGAGGGCCGGATACGCAGTATTTT. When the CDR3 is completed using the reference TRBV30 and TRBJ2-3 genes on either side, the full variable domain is SQTIHQWPATLVQPVGSPLSLECTVEGTSNPNLYWYRQAAGRGLQLLFYSVGIGQISSEVPQNLSASRPQDRQFILSSKKLLLSDSGFYLCAWRKAGGPDTQYFGPGTRLTVL.